The entry below gives a single TCR beta chain sequence along with its context. Deep level was the assay's run setting. TCRdb's copy holds only in-frame clones and misses some; the assay was immunoSEQ multiplex PCR. Of millions of clones listed, approximately 94% are singletons. Trimming took 0 bases from V and 5 from J; bases not matched to a gene: 0. This CDR3 comprises 13 residues. Per the germline V gene, CDR1 is SQVTM and CDR2 is ANQGSEA. The data belong to a study of shared clonotypes between healthy human individuals. The receptor was isolated from a man aged 18 to 35 in good health. Sequencing used naive CD4+ T cells sorted from blood. Subset specified: CD45RA+ positively selected. The V gene is TRBV29-1, the J gene TRBJ2-3, with 9 bases that match TRBD2. The CDR3 DNA reads TGCAGCGTTGAAGAAGCGGGAGGAGATACGCAGTATTTT. Protein: CSVEEAGGDTQYF.